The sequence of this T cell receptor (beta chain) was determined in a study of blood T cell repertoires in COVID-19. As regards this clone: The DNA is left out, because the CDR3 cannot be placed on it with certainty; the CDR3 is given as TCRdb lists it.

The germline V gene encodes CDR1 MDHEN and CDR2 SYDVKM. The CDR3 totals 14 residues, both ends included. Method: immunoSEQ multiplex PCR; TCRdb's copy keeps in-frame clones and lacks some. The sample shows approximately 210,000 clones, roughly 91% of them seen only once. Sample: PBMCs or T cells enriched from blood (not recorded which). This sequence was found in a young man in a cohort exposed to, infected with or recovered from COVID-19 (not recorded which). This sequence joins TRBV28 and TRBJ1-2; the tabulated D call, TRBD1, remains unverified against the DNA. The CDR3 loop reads CASSFFGQLNGYTF.